One sample yielded the 8 T cell receptor beta chains listed below, sequenced in a study of blood T cell repertoires in COVID-19. TCRdb's copy holds only in-frame clones and misses some; the assay was immunoSEQ multiplex PCR. The sample has about 160,000 clones; approximately 83% are singletons. Sequencing was done on a sample of peripheral blood. The receptors originated from a woman aged 80 or over with active or convalescent COVID-19.

CDR3 region: CASSYPWTVNTEAFF. CDR3 nucleotide sequence: TGTGCCAGCAGTTACCCGTGGACAGTAAACACTGAAGCTTTCTTT. The chain combines TRBV6-2 or TRBV6-3 with TRBJ1-1; D is perhaps TRBD1 (6 bases). Germline V gene lookup returns CDR1 MNHEY and CDR2 SVGEGT. The V gene lost 2 bases and the J gene lost 2 bases, with 12 bases spanning the gap. This CDR3 is built from 15 residues.

This clone was counted between two and nine times. The V and J genes are TRBV5-8 and TRBJ1-2; tentatively, D is TRBD1 (6 bases). This CDR3 is 14 amino acids long. Per germline, CDR1 SGHTS and CDR2 YDEGEE. The V and J ends lost 1 base and 4 bases respectively, with 11 bases between them. DNA of the CDR3: TGTGCCAGCAGCTTGCCAGGGGTGGCCTATGGCTACACCTTC. Translation: CASSLPGVAYGYTF.

This clone showed up just once. The same CDR3 also results from other DNA sequences found in this sample. CDR3 sequence (DNA): TGTGCCAGCAGCTTTGACAGGGCCAATGAGCAGTTCTTC. The encoded protein is CASSFDRANEQFF. This chain uses TRBV7-2 with TRBJ2-1; TRBD1 matches 7 bases. The CDR3 has 13 residues. The V gene's germline CDR1 is SGHTA and CDR2 FQGNSA. Losses at the gene ends were 3 bases for V and 6 bases for J; bases not matched to a gene: 2. Complete variable domain (other parts from reference TRBV7-2 and TRBJ2-1): GAGVSQSPSNKVTEKGKDVELRCDPISGHTALYWYRQSLGQGLEFLIYFQGNSAPDKSGLPSDRFSAERTGGSVSTLTIQRTQQEDSAVYLCASSFDRANEQFFGPGTRLTVL.

This clone occurred a few times. The chain joins TRBV5-4 to TRBJ2-2; TRBD1 aligns across 8 bases. The CDR3 spans 15 residues. CDR1 is SGHNT, CDR2 YYREEE, per germline (reference sequence). V lost 3 bases, J lost 7 bases, and 8 bases stayed unmatched. The CDR3 nucleotides read TGTGCCAGCAGCTCCCGGACAGGGCGCCTCGGGGAGCTGTTTTTT. Residues: CASSSRTGRLGELFF.

The gene calls are TRBV6-6 and TRBJ1-1; D may be TRBD1 (6 bases). Trimming shortened V by 8 bases and J by 2 bases, and 12 bases separated the two germline ends. CDR3 length equals 13 residues. CDR1 is MNHNY and CDR2 is SVGAGI in the germline V gene (reference sequence). The CDR3 region has the DNA TGTGCCAGCGCTCAGGGGAGAAACACTGAAGCTTTCTTT. Residues: CASAQGRNTEAFF.

The rearrangement joins TRBV6-6 to TRBJ2-3, with D perhaps matching TRBD2 (6 bases). Per germline, CDR1 MNHNY and CDR2 SVGAGI (reference sequence). Trimming shortened V by 2 bases and J by 2 bases, and 14 bases separated the two germline ends. The CDR3 covers 16 residues. In DNA, the CDR3 is TGTGCCAGCAGTTACGGGGCGGGGCCACCCACAGATACGCAGTATTTT. This encodes CASSYGAGPPTDTQYF.

This chain connects TRBV6-5 to TRBJ1-5; D remains ambiguous. CDR1 and CDR2 from the germline V gene are MNHEY and SVGAGI. V was pared by 4 bases and J by 3 bases, with 10 bases between. The CDR3 is made up of 14 amino acids. The CDR3 nucleotides read TGTGCCAGCAGTTGGAGTCCTAACAATCAGCCCCAGCATTTT. Protein product: CASSWSPNNQPQHF.

This sequence joins TRBV21-1 and TRBJ1-2. TRBV21-1 is shown as a pseudogene. The CDR3 consists of 14 residues. The CDR3 spells CASRRDDWNYGYTF. The CDR3 DNA reads as TGTGCCAGCAGGCGGGACGATTGGAACTATGGCTACACCTTC.